The 32 T cell receptor beta chains below all came from one sample that was sequenced in a study of blood T cell repertoires in COVID-19. The method was immunoSEQ multiplex PCR; TCRdb's version includes in-frame clones alone and lacks a portion of them. The table records roughly 62,000 clones, roughly 84% of them present only once. Input material: peripheral blood. The receptors stem from a man older than 75 with COVID-19, enrolled during active disease.

The V and J genes are TRBV19 and TRBJ2-5; D might be TRBD2 (7 bases). Germline CDR1 LNHDA, CDR2 SQIVND (reference sequence). Trimming shortened V by 7 bases and J by 2 bases, and 17 bases separated the two germline ends. The CDR3 spans 15 residues. CDR3 in amino acids: CASTGGGSRQETQYF. The CDR3 bases are TGTGCCAGTACAGGCGGGGGCTCTAGGCAAGAGACCCAGTACTTC. Full variable domain (rest looked up from reference TRBV19 and TRBJ2-5): DGGITQSPKYLFRKEGQNVTLSCEQNLNHDAMYWYRQDPGQGLRLIYYSQIVNDFQKGDIAEGYSVSREKKESFPLTVTSAQKNPTAFYLCASTGGGSRQETQYFGPGTRLLVL.

The chain uses TRBV4-3 and TRBJ2-7; TRBD2 matches at 16 bases. Germline trimming cut 0 bases from V and 12 bases from J; bases unmatched to any gene: 8. The CDR3 sequence is 16 residues long. Germline assignment: CDR1 LGHNA and CDR2 YSLEER. Here the CDR3 reads CASSQDPGLAGGPLYV. The CDR3 DNA sequence: TGCGCCAGCAGCCAAGATCCGGGACTAGCGGGAGGGCCGCTGTACGTC.

This clone showed up just a few times. The V and J genes are TRBV19 and TRBJ1-2, with no clear D. This CDR3 spans 14 amino acids. V dropped 6 bases and J dropped 2 bases, with 13 bases sitting between them. Per germline, CDR1 LNHDA and CDR2 SQIVND (reference sequence). The CDR3 protein is CASSSRTTNYGYTF. The CDR3 DNA is TGTGCCAGTAGCTCACGGACTACCAACTATGGCTACACCTTC.

The V gene is TRBV5-1, the J gene TRBJ2-5, with TRBD1 matching 11 bases. Germline CDR1 SGHRS, CDR2 YFSETQ. The J segment lost 5 bases and the V segment lost 0 bases, leaving 12 bases of the junction unmatched. This CDR3 region has 18 residues. The CDR3 DNA sequence: TGCGCCAGCAGCTTGGCTGGGACAGGGGGACCGGTAGTGGAGACCCAGTACTTC. This gives the protein CASSLAGTGGPVVETQYF. The full variable domain, its missing parts supplied by reference TRBV5-1 and TRBJ2-5, is KAGVTQTPRYLIKTRGQQVTLSCSPISGHRSVSWYQQTPGQGLQFLFEYFSETQRNKGNFPGRFSGRQFSNSRSEMNVSTLELGDSALYLCASSLAGTGGPVVETQYFGPGTRLLVL.

CDR3 region: CASSSLGGDTQYF. CDR3 in DNA: TGTGCCAGCAGCTCCCTGGGAGGGGATACGCAGTATTTT. V gene TRBV7-2 combines with J gene TRBJ2-3; 7 bases align to TRBD2. J was trimmed by 6 bases and V by 4 bases; bases with no gene match: 4. Germline lookup yields CDR1 SGHTA and CDR2 FQGNSA. This CDR3 is 13 amino acids long.

The V call is TRBV2, the J call TRBJ1-2, with 11 bases aligning to TRBD1. The CDR3 has 15 residues. Trimming removed 6 bases from V and 5 bases from J; junction bases left unmatched: 8. The V gene's germline CDR1 is SNHLY and CDR2 FYNNEI. The CDR3, as DNA: TGTGCCAGCAGCGACCGGACAGGGGGCGAATATGGCTACACCTTC. Translated: CASSDRTGGEYGYTF.

The chain couples TRBV3-1 (or the pseudogene TRBV3-2) to TRBJ1-2; D call uncertain. V lost 0 bases to trimming and J lost 7 bases, with 15 bases between them. Germline V gene lookup returns CDR1 LGHDT and CDR2 YNNKEL (reference sequence). The CDR3 consists of 15 residues. The CDR3 region has the DNA TGTGCCAGCAGCCAAGATAATAGAGGGTTGAGTGGCTACACCTTC. This encodes CASSQDNRGLSGYTF.

The V and J genes are TRBV7-8 and TRBJ2-2; 7 nucleotides line up with TRBD2. Germline V CDR1 and CDR2: SGHVS, FQNEAQ. The CDR3 is 17 amino acids. The junction had 11 bases not matched to a gene; V was cut back by 5 bases and J by 2 bases. The CDR3 protein is CASSRALAGVNTGELFF. CDR3 bases: TGTGCCAGCAGCCGAGCCTTAGCGGGCGTTAACACCGGGGAGCTGTTTTTT.

V and J are TRBV5-4 and TRBJ2-5; perhaps TRBD2 as D (6 bases). The V and J ends lost 4 bases and 7 bases respectively, with 17 bases between them. The CDR3 is 14 residues long. Looked up from germline, CDR1 is SGHNT and CDR2 is YYREEE (reference sequence). The CDR3 bases are TGTGCCAGCAGCCCCAGACTAGGGCCAGGGACCCAGTACTTC. This gives the protein CASSPRLGPGTQYF.

The V and J genes are TRBV28 and TRBJ1-2; D not resolved. V was trimmed by 2 bases and J by 3 bases, leaving 7 bases between them. Germline loops: CDR1 MDHEN, CDR2 SYDVKM. This CDR3 is 13 amino acids long. The CDR3 DNA reads as TGTGCCAGCAGTTTACCGGGAGACTATGGCTACACCTTC. Translation gives CASSLPGDYGYTF.

V is TRBV3-1 (or the pseudogene TRBV3-2) and J is TRBJ1-1; 8 bases are a match to TRBD1. The CDR3 totals 13 residues. In germline, CDR1 is LGHDT, CDR2 YNNKEL (reference sequence). V lost 6 bases and J lost 11; bases outside the gene matches: 11. CDR3 coding DNA: TGTGCCAGCAGTATACAGGGGGAAGGTGTCGCTTTCTTT. Translating it yields CASSIQGEGVAFF.

V usage is TRBV2 and J usage is TRBJ1-6; 8 bases are shared with TRBD1. Trimming cost V 3 bases and J 3 bases; bases outside gene matches: 4. This CDR3 is built from 16 residues. Germline V gives CDR1 SNHLY, CDR2 FYNNEI. CDR3 amino acids: CASSDYGQGYNSPLHF. The CDR3 DNA follows: TGTGCCAGCAGTGACTATGGACAGGGCTATAATTCACCCCTCCACTTT.

CDR3 coding DNA: TGTGCCGGCAGACAGACTCACTCTGGGGCCAACGTCCTGACTTTC. This codes for CAGRQTHSGANVLTF. This rearrangement joins TRBV19 to TRBJ2-6, with D perhaps matching TRBD1 (5 bases). This CDR3 contains 15 residues. The V end was cut by 11 bases, the J end by 0 bases, with 14 bases between. CDR1 is LNHDA, CDR2 SQIVND, per germline (reference sequence).

The sample holds a few counts of this clone. The chain joins TRBV19 to TRBJ1-5; 8 nucleotides agree with TRBD1. The germline V gene has CDR1 LNHDA and CDR2 SQIVND (reference sequence). The CDR3 consists of 15 residues. After removal of 6 bases from V and 2 bases from J, the junction contained 6 bases not matched to a gene. CDR3 coding DNA: TGTGCCAGTAGCCCAGGGGGCTCGGGCAATCAGCCCCAGCATTTT. It specifies CASSPGGSGNQPQHF.

The chain couples TRBV19 to TRBJ1-2, with 7 bases aligning to TRBD1. Trimming removed 1 base from V and 8 bases from J; junction bases left unmatched: 4. The CDR3 loop spans 13 amino acids. The germline CDR1 and CDR2 sequences are LNHDA and SQIVND (reference sequence). The CDR3 DNA follows: TGTGCCAGTAGTATAGGGACAGGCTGGGGCTACACCTTC. Translation: CASSIGTGWGYTF.

The gene calls are TRBV7-7 and TRBJ2-3; D might be TRBD2 (6 bases). This CDR3 has 15 amino acids. The germline V gene encodes CDR1 SSHAT and CDR2 FNYEAQ (reference sequence). Trimming took off 2 bases at V and 1 base at J, with 10 bases between the two ends. CDR3 DNA: TGTGCCAGCAGCTTACGCGGGGATGGCACAGATACGCAGTATTTT. Its translation is CASSLRGDGTDTQYF.

V usage is TRBV9 and J usage is TRBJ1-6; D may be TRBD1 (5 bases). Looked up from germline, CDR1 is SGDLS and CDR2 is YYNGEE. CDR3 length: 15 residues. V was pared by 0 bases and J by 8 bases, with 12 bases between. The CDR3 DNA reads as TGTGCCAGCAGCGTAGGGGGGGGGACGGATTCACCCCTCCACTTT. Translation gives CASSVGGGTDSPLHF.

V gene TRBV4-1 combines with J gene TRBJ1-5; TRBD1 matches 7 bases. There are 18 residues in the CDR3. Germline CDR1 and CDR2: MGHRA and YSYEKL. Unmatched junction bases numbered 15, after V lost 3 bases and J lost 4 bases. The CDR3 nucleotides read TGCGCCAGCAGCCAGGTGAGGCCCGGGACAGCGATAAATCAGCCCCAGCATTTT. This codes for CASSQVRPGTAINQPQHF.

The V call is TRBV6-2 or TRBV6-3, the J call TRBJ1-2; weak D call: TRBD1 (6 bases). The V gene lost 4 bases and the J gene lost 4 bases, with 19 bases spanning the gap. The length of the CDR3 is 16 residues. The germline V gene has CDR1 MNHEY and CDR2 SVGEGT. CDR3 DNA sequence: TGTGCCAGCAGTTCGCCGACGACAGGAAGGAGCTATGGCTACACCTTC. It specifies CASSSPTTGRSYGYTF.

The V call is TRBV4-3, the J call TRBJ1-4, with 10 bases that match TRBD1. Germline V gene lookup returns CDR1 LGHNA and CDR2 YSLEER. J was trimmed by 16 bases and V by 0 bases; bases with no gene match: 14. This CDR3 has 16 residues. The CDR3 loop reads CASSQDRGTGDERRFF. The CDR3 nucleotides are TGCGCCAGCAGCCAAGATAGGGGGACAGGGGACGAACGTCGGTTTTTT.

V usage is TRBV10-1 and J usage is TRBJ1-5; D is uncertain. Trimming shortened V by 4 bases and J by 7 bases, and 11 bases separated the two germline ends. The CDR3 length is 13 residues. Germline loops: CDR1 WNHNN, CDR2 SYGVQD (reference sequence). The chain's CDR3 is CASSAGLGQPQHF. In nucleotides, the CDR3 is TGCGCCAGCAGTGCGGGGTTGGGCCAGCCCCAGCATTTT.

This chain connects TRBV9 to TRBJ1-3; no reliable D call. Per the germline V gene, CDR1 is SGDLS and CDR2 is YYNGEE. Between the trimmed V and J ends, which lost 3 bases and 2 bases, there was a span of 9 bases. The CDR3 is 14 residues long. The CDR3 spells CASSATVTGNTIYF. Here the CDR3 DNA reads TGTGCCAGCAGCGCTACAGTGACTGGAAACACCATATATTTT.

The chain combines TRBV7-2 with TRBJ1-1, with D tentatively TRBD1 (5 bases). Trimming removed 4 bases from V and 1 base from J, with 10 bases in between. CDR1 is SGHTA, CDR2 FQGNSA, per germline. The CDR3 contains 14 residues. The CDR3 sequence is CASSSRVGNTEAFF. The CDR3 nucleotides read TGTGCCAGCAGCTCCAGGGTTGGGAACACTGAAGCTTTCTTT.

The chain links TRBV24-1 to TRBJ2-2; 7 bases are shared with TRBD2. Per the germline V gene, CDR1 is KGHDR and CDR2 is SFDVKD. J lost 5 bases, V lost 2 bases, and 7 bases had no gene match. The CDR3 sequence is 16 residues long. CDR3 sequence (DNA): TGTGCCACCAGTGATTCCCAGGGAGGGAAAACCGGGGAGCTGTTTTTT. It yields the protein CATSDSQGGKTGELFF.

The chain is built from TRBV18 and TRBJ2-6; 7 nucleotides agree with TRBD1. The CDR3 loop spans 16 amino acids. CDR1 KGHSH and CDR2 LQKENI come from the germline V gene. Unmatched junction bases numbered 4, after V lost 3 bases and J lost 2 bases. The CDR3 DNA sequence: TGTGCCAGCTCACCGACAGGGACCCCTGGGGCCAACGTCCTGACTTTC. Encoded protein: CASSPTGTPGANVLTF.

The chain combines TRBV30 with TRBJ1-1; 7 positions match TRBD1. This CDR3 is 14 amino acids long. Trimming took 3 bases from V and 8 from J; bases not matched to a gene: 12. CDR1 is GTSNPN and CDR2 is SVGIG in the germline V gene (reference sequence). For the CDR3, the DNA is TGTGCCTGGAGGACCCGAGGAGGGGGCCTGGAAGCTTTCTTT. Translation gives CAWRTRGGGLEAFF.

J is TRBJ2-5 and V is TRBV28; D is ambiguous. The CDR3 is made up of 13 amino acids. Trimming took 3 bases from V and 2 from J, leaving 7 bases between them. Germline V CDR1 and CDR2: MDHEN, SYDVKM. CDR3 DNA: TGTGCCAGCAGTTTTCAGGAACAAGAGACCCAGTACTTC. Amino acid sequence: CASSFQEQETQYF.

The sample holds one count of this clone. This chain connects TRBV5-5 to TRBJ2-7; 8 positions agree with TRBD1. The junction had 11 bases not matched to a gene; V was cut back by 2 bases and J by 4 bases. Germline CDR1 reads SGHKS; CDR2 reads YYEKEE (reference sequence). CDR3 size: 16 residues. As DNA, the CDR3 is TGTGCCAGCAGCTTTATTCAGGGGGCGCCGGGTTACGAGCAGTACTTC. Translation gives CASSFIQGAPGYEQYF.

This clone appeared a few times. This chain uses TRBV6-5 with TRBJ1-2, with 7 bases lining up with TRBD1. V lost 6 bases and J lost 4; bases outside the gene matches: 8. CDR1 and CDR2 (germline): MNHEY, SVGAGI. The CDR3 extends over 14 amino acids. CDR3 protein: CASRNTGAGYGYTF. DNA for the CDR3: TGTGCCAGCAGGAACACAGGGGCCGGCTATGGCTACACCTTC.

CDR3 sequence reads: CASSEVTGANGYGYTF. CDR3 nucleotide sequence: TGTGCCAGCAGTGAAGTAACAGGGGCCAACGGCTATGGCTACACCTTC. V and J are TRBV6-1 and TRBJ1-2; 7 bases match TRBD1. Losses at the gene ends were 1 base for V and 4 bases for J; bases not matched to a gene: 9. Germline CDR1 MNHNS, CDR2 SASEGT. The CDR3 totals 16 residues.

The chain joins TRBV30 to TRBJ1-4; D possibly corresponds to TRBD1 (5 bases). Per germline, CDR1 GTSNPN and CDR2 SVGIG (reference sequence). Trimming cost V 1 base and J 10 bases, with 10 bases left between them. CDR3 length equals 12 residues. In nucleotides, the CDR3 is TGTGCCTGGAGTGGGGGGGTACGAAAACTGTTTTTT. Its protein is CAWSGGVRKLFF.

J is TRBJ1-5 and V is TRBV29-1; D unresolved. Germline CDR1 SQVTM, CDR2 ANQGSEA. Trimming removed 3 bases at V and 7 bases at J, with 13 bases between. CDR3 length equals 13 residues. The chain's CDR3 is CSVEDVEGQPQHF. CDR3 DNA: TGCAGCGTTGAGGATGTGGAGGGACAGCCCCAGCATTTT.